The 20 T cell receptor beta chains given below trace back to one sample, sequenced in a study of OX40 agonist ivuxolimab in advanced cancers. Produced via immunoSEQ multiplex PCR; TCRdb's table is partial and in-frame only. The repertoire has tens of thousands of clones, roughly nine tenths of them found once; the top ten carry 0.6% to 0.8%. The material sequenced was CD4+ or CD8+ T cells sorted from blood, taken in a trial of the OX40 agonist ivuxolimab. These receptors all come from an adult with an advanced solid tumor such as melanoma, head and neck, liver or kidney cancer.

This clone occurred once. J is TRBJ1-1 and V is TRBV5-1; TRBD1 is a possible D gene (6 bases). V dropped 0 bases and J dropped 6 bases, with 12 bases sitting between them. The CDR3 sequence is 14 residues long. Germline V gene sequence: CDR1 SGHRS, CDR2 YFSETQ. The CDR3: CASSLVWGQAEAFF. As DNA, the CDR3 is TGCGCCAGCAGCTTGGTTTGGGGGCAGGCTGAAGCTTTCTTT.

This chain connects TRBV21-1 to TRBJ1-2; TRBD1, the table's D call, lacks a check against the DNA. TRBV21-1 is a listed pseudogene. CDR3 length: 12 residues. CDR3 coding DNA: TGTGCCAGCATTGGTACAGCCTATGGCTACACCTTC. Its protein product is CASIGTAYGYTF.

The chain links TRBV19 to TRBJ2-5; perhaps TRBD2 as D (5 bases). The CDR3 contains 16 residues. CDR1 and CDR2 (germline): LNHDA, SQIVND (reference sequence). Trimming pared 5 bases from V and 0 bases from J, leaving 16 bases between. This chain's CDR3 is CASSLALAVYQETQYF. CDR3 bases: TGTGCCAGTAGTCTAGCTCTAGCTGTGTACCAAGAGACCCAGTACTTC.

This sequence joins TRBV5-1 and TRBJ1-2; no definite D call. The V end was cut by 2 bases, the J end by 7 bases, with 9 bases between. This CDR3 comprises 12 residues. Germline CDR1 is SGHRS and CDR2 is YFSETQ. CDR3 coding DNA: TGCGCCAGCAGCTTAGGCGTTTCTGGCTACACCTTC. Protein product: CASSLGVSGYTF.

As concerns this clone: In the same sample, other DNA sequences code for this CDR3. The rearrangement links TRBV21-1 to TRBJ2-2; the table gives TRBD2 as D, unverified against the DNA. TRBV21-1 is flagged as a pseudogene. There are 16 residues in the CDR3. DNA of the CDR3: TGTGCCAGAGGGACTAGCGGGGGGCAGGGGTCCGGGGAGCTGTTTTTT. Translating it yields CARGTSGGQGSGELFF.

V usage is TRBV5-1 and J usage is TRBJ2-5, with TRBD2 matching over 9 bases. V was pared by 0 bases and J by 2 bases, with 8 bases of the junction left unmatched. The V gene's germline CDR1 is SGHRS and CDR2 YFSETQ. The CDR3 extends over 17 amino acids. The CDR3 nucleotides read TGCGCCAGCAGCTTGGGTCGTCGACTAGCGGTTCAAGAGACCCAGTACTTC. Its translation: CASSLGRRLAVQETQYF.

As for this clone: Other DNA sequences within the sample encode an identical CDR3. The CDR3 region is CASSLGGLYNEQFF. The CDR3 DNA reads as TGTGCCAGCAGCTTGGGGGGACTATACAATGAGCAGTTCTTC. The gene calls are TRBV5-4 and TRBJ2-1, with 7 bases matching TRBD2. Germline V lookup: CDR1 SGHNT, CDR2 YYREEE (reference sequence). This CDR3 comprises 14 residues. The V gene end was trimmed by 0 bases and the J gene end by 4 bases; junction bases not matched to a gene: 1.

The rearrangement links TRBV4-1 to TRBJ2-7; 12 nucleotides match TRBD2. In germline, CDR1 is MGHRA, CDR2 YSYEKL. The CDR3 totals 18 residues. Germline trimming cut 4 bases from V and 2 bases from J; bases unmatched to any gene: 12. The CDR3 is CASSPRETSGSWPYEQYF. CDR3 bases: TGCGCCAGCAGCCCCCGAGAGACTAGCGGGAGTTGGCCCTACGAGCAGTACTTC.

The V call is TRBV30, the J call TRBJ2-3; 13 nucleotides match TRBD2. Germline V gene data show CDR1 as GTSNPN and CDR2 as SVGIG (reference sequence). The CDR3 is 14 residues long. After removal of 5 bases from V and 1 base from J, the junction contained 0 bases not matched to a gene. The DNA for the CDR3 is TGTGCCTGGGGACTAGCGGGAGGCACAGATACGCAGTATTTT. Protein sequence: CAWGLAGGTDTQYF.

This chain connects TRBV11-3 to TRBJ2-3; no clear D gene. CDR1 and CDR2 from the germline V gene are SGHNT and YENEEA. The CDR3 loop spans 15 amino acids. Trimming took 1 base from V and 2 from J, leaving 10 bases between them. For the CDR3, the DNA is TGTGCCAGCAGCTTAGGCCTTGGTACCACAGATACGCAGTATTTT. Translated: CASSLGLGTTDTQYF.

This chain connects TRBV19 to TRBJ2-7, with D tentatively TRBD1 or TRBD2 (5 bases each). This CDR3 is 14 amino acids long. The ends were cut back, 6 bases at V and 6 bases at J, with 18 bases in the middle. Germline CDR1 is LNHDA and CDR2 is SQIVND (reference sequence). The DNA of the CDR3 is TGTGCCAGTAGCCGGGGCCCGTCGTCGGGCGAGCAGTACTTC. This codes for CASSRGPSSGEQYF.

The chain is built from TRBV7-3 and TRBJ2-1; D is unclear. Germline lookup yields CDR1 SGHTA and CDR2 FQGTGA. This CDR3 has 14 residues. Trimming removed 3 bases at V and 10 bases at J, with 16 bases between. This CDR3 is CASSLPGGAREQFF. CDR3 sequence (DNA): TGTGCCAGCAGCTTGCCGGGCGGAGCCAGGGAGCAGTTCTTC. The whole variable domain, filled in from reference TRBV7-3 and TRBJ2-1, reads GAGVSQTPSNKVTEKGKYVELRCDPISGHTALYWYRQSLGQGPEFLIYFQGTGAADDSGLPNDRFFAVRPEGSVSTLKIQRTERGDSAVYLCASSLPGGAREQFFGPGTRLTVL.

The chain uses TRBV10-2 and TRBJ1-2, with 7 bases lining up with TRBD1. CDR1 and CDR2 (germline): WSHSY, SAAADI. The CDR3 loop spans 13 amino acids. V gave up 6 bases and J gave up 1 base; unmatched junction bases: 2. The CDR3 region has the DNA TGCGCCAGCAGGTCAGGGGGTAACTATGGCTACACCTTC. Its translation: CASRSGGNYGYTF.

This rearrangement joins TRBV5-1 to TRBJ1-2, with 7 bases identical to TRBD1. V lost 7 bases and J lost 6; bases outside the gene matches: 12. From germline, CDR1 is SGHRS and CDR2 YFSETQ. The CDR3 covers 14 residues. Written as DNA, the CDR3 is TGCGCCAGCGGCTCGACAGGGCTCAGTAATGGCTACACCTTC. The encoded protein is CASGSTGLSNGYTF.

The genes are TRBV11-2 and TRBJ2-2; a possible D gene is TRBD2 (6 bases). The germline CDR1 and CDR2 sequences are SGHAT and FQNNGV. This CDR3 is built from 16 residues. The V gene lost 4 bases and the J gene lost 0 bases, with 12 bases spanning the gap. CDR3 coding DNA: TGTGCCAGCAGCTCGGGACTTACCGCGAACACCGGGGAGCTGTTTTTT. This translates into CASSSGLTANTGELFF.

The chain has TRBV6-5 and TRBJ2-7, with D possibly matching TRBD1 (6 bases). The CDR3 loop spans 15 amino acids. V lost 5 bases and J lost 3, with 17 bases in between. CDR1 is MNHEY, CDR2 SVGAGI, per germline. The CDR3 coding sequence is TGTGCCAGCAGTGTAAACCCCGGGACAAACTACGAGCAGTACTTC. Amino acid sequence: CASSVNPGTNYEQYF.

The rearrangement joins TRBV6-6 to TRBJ1-2; 8 nucleotides match TRBD1. The CDR3 length is 15 residues. CDR1 and CDR2 from the germline V gene are MNHNY and SVGAGI (reference sequence). V lost 0 bases to trimming and J lost 2 bases; unmatched junction nucleotides: 2. The CDR3 spells CASSYSQGANYGYTF. CDR3 bases: TGTGCCAGCAGTTACTCCCAGGGGGCAAACTATGGCTACACCTTC.

The J gene is TRBJ2-7, the V gene TRBV6-5, with D perhaps TRBD2 (5 bases). The CDR3 is 13 residues long. Trimming took off 7 bases at V and 1 base at J, with 11 bases between the two ends. From germline, CDR1 is MNHEY and CDR2 SVGAGI. The CDR3 reads CASTPGVSYEQYF. CDR3 in DNA: TGTGCCAGCACCCCCGGGGTTTCCTACGAGCAGTACTTC.

The chain combines TRBV29-1 with TRBJ1-6; D is undetermined. Trimming took off 4 bases at V and 2 bases at J, with 6 bases between the two ends. CDR3 size: 13 residues. Germline-derived CDR1 and CDR2 are SQVTM and ANQGSEA. The CDR3 is CSVGGTYNSPLHF. In nucleotides, the CDR3 is TGCAGCGTTGGGGGTACCTATAATTCACCCCTCCACTTT. Filled out from reference TRBV29-1 and TRBJ1-6, the complete variable domain reads SAVISQKPSRDICQRGTSLTIQCQVDSQVTMMFWYRQQPGQSLTLIATANQGSEATYESGFVIDKFPISRPNLTFSTLTVSNMSPEDSSIYLCSVGGTYNSPLHFGNGTRLTVT.

The rearrangement joins TRBV11-2 to TRBJ1-1; D call uncertain. This CDR3 spans 13 amino acids. V lost 5 bases and J 7 bases, leaving 14 bases between the germline ends. The germline V gene encodes CDR1 SGHAT and CDR2 FQNNGV. The CDR3 region is CASSSGPLGEAFF. CDR3 DNA: TGTGCCAGCAGCAGTGGGCCCCTCGGTGAAGCTTTCTTT.